A selection of T cell receptor beta chains follows, all from one sample in a study of T cells in Graves' hyperthyroidism and ophthalmopathy. TCRdb called the multiplex PCR reads again in MiXCR, with one record for every CDR3 protein. Here the sample spans 96,000 or so distinct CDR3 sequences, roughly half being singletons. Sample: blood. These receptors were taken from a woman aged 35 to 49 with Graves' hyperthyroidism. CDR3s include the opening cysteine and the closing phenylalanine or tryptophan.

CDR3 length,J gene,V gene,CDR3 protein
17,TRBJ2-6,TRBV5-1,CASRPLDVPSGANVLTF
13,TRBJ1-2,TRBV24-1,CASLAQGYYGYTF
14,TRBJ1-2,TRBV7-3,CASSRTGGVYGYTF
14,TRBJ1-3,TRBV2,CASRGGSPGNTIYF
15,TRBJ2-5,TRBV7-8,CASSQDPSGSETQYF
17,TRBJ1-3,TRBV7-9,CASSTLTGRFSGNTIYF
13,TRBJ2-7,TRBV29-1,CSFRLAGGSEQYF
13,TRBJ1-4,TRBV25-1,CASRWGAGKKLFF
16,TRBJ2-3,TRBV15,CATGRGGSGSTDTQYF
13,TRBJ2-5,TRBV29-1,CSVWTGVQETQYF
13,TRBJ2-3,TRBV15,CATARGSPNTQYF
14,TRBJ1-1,TRBV2,CASREQGARTEAFF
14,TRBJ2-7,TRBV7-9,CASSSGGLQHEQYF
15,TRBJ2-7,TRBV7-2,CASREGGNPTYEQYF
13,TRBJ2-5,TRBV25-1,CASTSGARETQYF
14,TRBJ1-3,TRBV27,CASSTGNSGNTIYF
14,TRBJ2-2,TRBV7-9,CASSPSGGTGELFF
16,TRBJ2-5,TRBV15,CATSRGIARRFETQYF
14,TRBJ1-4,TRBV5-5,CASSPRETHEKLFF
15,TRBJ2-7,TRBV2,CASRPSRTASYEQYF
13,TRBJ1-3,TRBV29-1,CSVTGLAGNTIYF
14,TRBJ1-4,TRBV10-3,CASSLPKPNEKLFF
12,TRBJ1-2,TRBV6-6,CASSPDRVGYTF
14,TRBJ1-3,TRBV10-3,CAIRKQVGGNTIYF
17,TRBJ1-5,TRBV6-2/TRBV6-3,CASSYYPGQGRNQPQHF
16,TRBJ1-4,TRBV7-9,CASTRGGPGGNEKLFF
16,TRBJ2-5,TRBV5-1,CASSYGPTGMGETQYF
15,TRBJ2-7,TRBV7-9,CAWKHPLAGGGEQYF
14,TRBJ1-4,TRBV12-3/TRBV12-4,CASSLRQGGGKLFF
13,TRBJ1-2,TRBV20-1,CSASPGALYGYTF
14,TRBJ2-3,TRBV29-1,CSVYGGGPGDTQYF
17,TRBJ1-1,TRBV5-1,CASSLGGTGASNTEAFF
12,TRBJ2-7,TRBV20-1,CSASGTNGEQYF
16,TRBJ2-1,TRBV13,CASSPLSRSSYNEQFF
13,TRBJ2-7,TRBV6-5,CASSINREYEQYF
15,TRBJ2-7,TRBV15,CATSSFRTGDHEQYF
13,TRBJ1-2,TRBV29-1,CSVPGQGFYGYTF
16,TRBJ2-5,TRBV5-4,CASSLGGPSGRQTQYF
15,TRBJ2-6,TRBV10-3,CAIQTGGSGANVLTF
15,TRBJ2-5,TRBV2,CASSELAGLQETQYF
17,TRBJ1-1,TRBV5-4,CASSYRDRVLGNTEAFF
14,TRBJ1-4,TRBV24-1,CATSPTGGGEKLFF
13,TRBJ1-3,TRBV4-3,CASSQDSGNTIYF
15,TRBJ2-5,TRBV29-1,CSVEGNRGSRETQYF
14,TRBJ1-2,TRBV9,CASSVGGGDYGYTF